This T cell receptor beta chain came from a study of breast tumors, draining lymph nodes, adjacent tissues. Findings and caveats of the study: The lymph node origin of tumor T cells was framed as consistent with a hypothesis, not demonstrated.

TCRdb re-called the multiplex PCR reads through MiXCR, storing one row per CDR3 protein. The table lists roughly 32,000 distinct CDR3 sequences, 30% to 45% of them singletons. Germline loops: CDR1 LGHDT, CDR2 YNNKEL (reference sequence). Trimming at V came to 4 bases and at J to 3 bases, leaving 6 bases not matched to a gene. CDR3 length equals 15 residues. The table lists this clonotype with a few counts. Its antigen is undetermined. Sequences were obtained from breast tumor tissue. The chain employs TRBV3-1 and TRBJ2-7; 10 positions match TRBD1. This TCR was sampled from a female donor with breast cancer. Some clones in this sample may be carry-over from other donors' samples. CDR3 in amino acids: CASSPPGQGNYEQYF. In DNA, the CDR3 is TGTGCCAGCAGCCCACCGGGACAGGGGAACTACGAGCAGTACTTC.